This T cell receptor (beta chain) is drawn from a study of blood T cell repertoires in COVID-19. From germline, CDR1 is LNHDA and CDR2 SQIVND (reference sequence). CDR3 size: 14 residues. The V segment lost 5 bases and the J segment 7 bases; nucleotides outside the gene matches: 6. In the original processing: The authors estimated nucleated cell counts from reference gene primer amplification. Assay used: immunoSEQ multiplex PCR; TCRdb lists only in-frame clones, some missing. Clone size and the V and J calls come from that table; the DNA yielded D and trimming. This sample has 110,000 or so clones, with about 86% found just once.

The chain has TRBV19 and TRBJ2-2, with TRBD1 identical over 8 bases. Sample: peripheral blood. The receptor was derived from a man in his 70s who had recovered from COVID-19. DNA for the CDR3: TGTGCCAGTAGTTCGGGACAGGACGACGGGGAGCTGTTTTTT. Translation gives CASSSGQDDGELFF.